The present TCR beta chain was sequenced within a study of cytomegalovirus exposure and HLA in healthy donors. The CDR3 length is 15 residues. Germline V gives CDR1 SNHLY, CDR2 FYNNEI. V lost 4 bases and J lost 1; bases outside the gene matches: 1. The primer mix had 60 Vbeta and 13 Jbeta primers. Assay: immunoSEQ multiplex PCR; the TCRdb copy retains only in-frame clones and omits some. The sample lists tens of thousands of clones, 80% to 90% occurring once. The sequencing input was PBMCs. The receptor was isolated from a woman between 25 and 40 years old in good health and CMV-seronegative. The genes are TRBV2 and TRBJ2-2; 9 positions match TRBD1. The CDR3 nucleotides are TGTGCCAGCAGTGGGGGACAGGGGAACACCGGGGAGCTGTTTTTT. It translates to CASSGGQGNTGELFF.